One and the same sample provided the 18 T cell receptor beta chains below, sequenced in a study of T cells in Graves' hyperthyroidism and ophthalmopathy. Authors of the study amplified TCR beta CDR3 regions from RNA transcripts. TCR CDR3 regions were first amplified by RT-PCR with HTBI primers. TCRdb processed the multiplex PCR reads anew with MiXCR; each CDR3 protein has one entry. The data contain some 570,000 distinct CDR3 sequences, more than 15% of them seen just once; the ten biggest clones take up 15% to 20%. The source material was blood. The source is a woman between 18 and 29 years old with Graves' ophthalmopathy.

This clonotype showed up just a few times. The V and J genes are TRBV19 and TRBJ1-1; D remains ambiguous. The CDR3 loop spans 14 amino acids. Germline V lookup: CDR1 LNHDA, CDR2 SQIVND (reference sequence). Deletions cut 5 bases from V and 1 base from J, with 11 bases between. CDR3 amino acids: CASSPYLGNTEAFF. CDR3 DNA: TGTGCCAGTAGTCCCTATCTCGGGAACACTGAAGCTTTCTTT.

As regards this clonotype: This may arise from a read error, as a much more abundant clone is one base away. This chain connects TRBV2 to TRBJ1-3; TRBD1 matches at 7 bases. This CDR3 is 13 amino acids long. Germline lookup yields CDR1 SNHLY and CDR2 FYNNEI. CDR3 nucleotide sequence: TGTGCCAGCAGACAGGGGTCTGGAAACGCCATATATTTT. Translation gives CASRQGSGNAIYF.

The V call is TRBV6-1, the J call TRBJ1-1; the D gene is possibly TRBD1 (6 bases). Germline-derived CDR1 and CDR2 are MNHNS and SASEGT. CDR3 size: 11 residues. V was clipped by 5 bases and J by 9 bases, with 10 bases between them. The CDR3 spells CASSTQGKAFF. CDR3 coding DNA: TGTGCCAGCAGTACACAGGGAAAAGCTTTCTTT.

This clonotype was seen ten or more times. This chain connects TRBV6-1 to TRBJ1-2, with no clear D. The CDR3 covers 12 residues. The V gene's germline CDR1 is MNHNS and CDR2 SASEGT. V gave up 1 base and J gave up 8 bases, with 8 bases separating them. The CDR3 loop is CASSEVLGGYTF. In nucleotides, the CDR3 is TGTGCCAGCAGTGAAGTGTTGGGAGGCTACACCTTC.

This clonotype turned up a few times. The rearrangement joins TRBV7-3 to TRBJ2-3; D is uncertain. The germline V gene has CDR1 SGHTA and CDR2 FQGTGA. Trimming cost V 5 bases and J 5 bases, with 17 bases left between them. The CDR3 sequence is 15 residues long. The CDR3 sequence: CASSPNSGRIDTQYF. The CDR3 DNA sequence: TGTGCCAGCAGCCCTAATTCCGGGCGTATAGATACGCAGTATTTT.

The chain has TRBV7-9 and TRBJ2-2, with a tentative D call TRBD1 (6 bases). The CDR3 extends over 15 amino acids. Germline V gene data show CDR1 as SEHNR and CDR2 as FQNEAQ (reference sequence). Trimming removed 3 bases at V and 4 bases at J, with 12 bases between. CDR3 DNA sequence: TGTGCCAGCAGCTTCGTCGGGACACGCACCGGGGAGCTGTTTTTT. Translating gives CASSFVGTRTGELFF.

This clonotype was seen at least ten times. V usage is TRBV28 and J usage is TRBJ2-7, with TRBD1 as a possible D gene (6 bases). The germline V gene encodes CDR1 MDHEN and CDR2 SYDVKM. Between the trimmed V and J ends, which lost 3 bases and 2 bases, there was a span of 8 bases. The CDR3 runs 13 residues. The CDR3 nucleotides read TGTGCCAGCAGTTTCGGACAGACCTACGAGCAGTACTTC. This codes for CASSFGQTYEQYF. The full variable domain, its missing parts supplied by reference TRBV28 and TRBJ2-7, is DVKVTQSSRYLVKRTGEKVFLECVQDMDHENMFWYRQDPGLGLRLIYFSYDVKMKEKGDIPEGYSVSREKKERFSLILESASTNQTSMYLCASSFGQTYEQYFGPGTRLTVT.

This clonotype has more than one count but fewer than ten. The chain recombines TRBV11-1 with TRBJ2-7, with TRBD2 matching over 10 bases. Germline CDR1 SGHAT, CDR2 FQDESV (reference sequence). J lost 3 bases, V lost 0 bases, and 5 bases had no gene match. This CDR3 is 16 amino acids long. CDR3 loop: CASSLAGLADYYEQYF. DNA for the CDR3: TGTGCCAGCAGCTTAGCAGGACTAGCGGACTACTACGAGCAGTACTTC.

This clonotype was detected many times. The chain links TRBV5-1 to TRBJ2-1; 10 bases align to TRBD1. This CDR3 spans 16 amino acids. V was pared by 4 bases and J by 7 bases, with 11 bases of the junction left unmatched. Germline loops: CDR1 SGHRS, CDR2 YFSETQ. CDR3 nucleotide sequence: TGCGCCAGCAGCACCACCGGGACAGGGGTTGGAAATGAGCAGTTCTTC. Protein sequence: CASSTTGTGVGNEQFF.

The chain combines TRBV9 with TRBJ2-2, with 7 bases matching TRBD1. The junction had 4 bases not matched to a gene; V was cut back by 4 bases and J by 1 base. CDR3 length equals 15 residues. The germline V gene has CDR1 SGDLS and CDR2 YYNGEE. The DNA for the CDR3 is TGTGCCAGCAGCCCAACAGGGGTGAACACCGGGGAGCTGTTTTTT. This encodes CASSPTGVNTGELFF.

This clonotype showed up many times. This rearrangement joins TRBV9 to TRBJ1-5; the D gene is possibly TRBD1 (6 bases). Germline V gene data show CDR1 as SGDLS and CDR2 as YYNGEE. The CDR3 contains 14 residues. The ends were cut back, 2 bases at V and 4 bases at J, with 10 bases in the middle. This CDR3 is CASSVGTLNQPQHF. The DNA for the CDR3 is TGTGCCAGCAGCGTTGGGACACTGAATCAGCCCCAGCATTTT.

This clonotype was observed many times. V and J are TRBV11-2 and TRBJ2-7, with D unclear. CDR3 length: 13 residues. Germline loops: CDR1 SGHAT, CDR2 FQNNGV. Trimming cost V 5 bases and J 3 bases, with 11 bases left between them. This chain's CDR3 is CASSLDPFYEQYF. DNA of the CDR3: TGTGCCAGCAGCCTGGACCCTTTCTACGAGCAGTACTTC.

As to this clonotype: Given the absence of the conserved phenylalanine or tryptophan at the CDR3 end, a read error is likely. As DNA, the CDR3 is TGTGCCAGCATCCTTGGCCCCACCCAGAACGGGGGATTTAACACTGAAGCTTTCCTT. It translates to CASILGPTQNGGFNTEAFL. The chain has TRBV28 and TRBJ1-1, with a possible D match to TRBD1 (5 bases). The length of the CDR3 is 19 residues. CDR1 is MDHEN and CDR2 is SYDVKM in the germline V gene. Trimming took off 7 bases at V and 2 bases at J, with 29 bases between the two ends.

The chain has TRBV3-1 and TRBJ2-1, with 8 nucleotides matching TRBD2. Germline CDR1 and CDR2: LGHDT and YNNKEL (reference sequence). Unmatched junction bases numbered 13, after V lost 2 bases and J lost 4 bases. CDR3 length equals 18 residues. In DNA, the CDR3 is TGTGCCAGCAGCCAAAAGGCCCGGACTAGCAGTACGTACAATGAGCAGTTCTTC. As protein: CASSQKARTSSTYNEQFF.

J is TRBJ2-7 and V is TRBV11-2; 11 bases match TRBD2. The CDR3 spans 18 residues. Germline values: CDR1 SGHAT, CDR2 FQNNGV. The J segment lost 2 bases and the V segment lost 4 bases, leaving 13 bases of the junction unmatched. Here the CDR3 reads CASSSTFPSGGLTYEQYF. CDR3 nucleotide sequence: TGTGCCAGCAGCTCCACTTTCCCTAGCGGGGGGCTGACCTACGAGCAGTACTTC.

This clonotype was picked up many times. The rearrangement uses TRBV29-1 and TRBJ1-2; the D gene is possibly TRBD1 (5 bases). This CDR3 has 13 residues. V was clipped by 5 bases and J by 4 bases, with 14 bases between them. Germline CDR1 SQVTM, CDR2 ANQGSEA. In nucleotides, the CDR3 is TGCAGCGTTCCTCAGGGTGTGGGCTATGGCTACACCTTC. Translated: CSVPQGVGYGYTF.

This clonotype occurred many times. The chain links TRBV12-3 or TRBV12-4 to TRBJ2-1, with TRBD1 matching 9 bases. J gave up 6 bases and V 0 bases, and 3 bases lay outside the gene matches. This CDR3 comprises 15 residues. CDR3 sequence (DNA): TGTGCCAGCAGTTTAGCGGGACAGGGAGGCAATGAGCAGTTCTTC. The encoded protein is CASSLAGQGGNEQFF.

The rearrangement links TRBV3-2 to TRBJ2-5; TRBD1 is the table's D call, not checked against the DNA. TRBV3-2 constitutes a pseudogene. The CDR3 covers 16 residues. The CDR3 coding sequence is TGTGCCAGCAGCCAAGATGTAACAGGTCCCCAAGAGACCCAGTACTTC. Translated, it gives CASSQDVTGPQETQYF.